The next 6 T cell receptor beta chains were all read from a single sample in a study of blood T cell repertoires in COVID-19. TCRdb's table, derived via immunoSEQ multiplex PCR, lists solely in-frame clones and lacks some. This sample yields fewer than 350,000 clones, of which about 89% are seen a single time; about 8.6% belongs to the top ten. Input material: peripheral blood. All receptors derive from a man aged 35-49 years with active or convalescent COVID-19.

The chain employs TRBV6-6 and TRBJ2-1; tentative D call: TRBD1 (5 bases). Germline lookup yields CDR1 MNHNY and CDR2 SVGAGI (reference sequence). The CDR3 has 15 residues. Trimming pared 7 bases from V and 3 bases from J, leaving 16 bases between. CDR3 DNA: TGTGCCAGCATGTCACCCCAGGGTTTCTACAATGAGCAGTTCTTC. It is translated as CASMSPQGFYNEQFF.

This chain uses TRBV5-6 with TRBJ1-4; D possibly corresponds to TRBD1 (5 bases). This CDR3 has 17 amino acids. Germline CDR1 reads SGHDT; CDR2 reads YYEEEE. Trimming pared 0 bases from V and 0 bases from J, leaving 12 bases between. The CDR3 coding sequence is TGTGCCAGCAGCTTGGCAGGGATTGGCTCAACTAATGAAAAACTGTTTTTT. It codes for CASSLAGIGSTNEKLFF.

V gene TRBV2 combines with J gene TRBJ1-5, with 10 positions matching TRBD1. The CDR3 spans 15 residues. Trimming cost V 6 bases and J 8 bases; bases outside gene matches: 10. Germline values: CDR1 SNHLY, CDR2 FYNNEI. Here the CDR3 reads CASSAGTGDVEPQHF. Here the CDR3 DNA reads TGTGCCAGCAGCGCCGGGACAGGGGATGTGGAGCCCCAGCATTTT.

V gene TRBV5-4 combines with J gene TRBJ2-7, with 10 bases fitting TRBD1. CDR3 length equals 15 residues. Trimming took 4 bases from V and 4 from J; bases not matched to a gene: 8. Germline lookup yields CDR1 SGHNT and CDR2 YYREEE (reference sequence). The CDR3 loop is CASSRGGGQGYEQYF. CDR3 bases: TGTGCCAGCAGCAGAGGGGGGGGACAGGGGTACGAGCAGTACTTC.

The chain couples TRBV7-6 to TRBJ1-2; D is perhaps TRBD1 (6 bases). Trimming took off 1 base at V and 4 bases at J, with 25 bases between the two ends. Germline lookup yields CDR1 SGHVS and CDR2 FNYEAQ. The CDR3 runs 19 residues. The CDR3 spells CASSLEKEGGAPLAYGYTF. The CDR3 nucleotides read TGTGCCAGCAGCTTAGAAAAGGAGGGGGGGGCCCCGCTCGCCTATGGCTACACCTTC.

This clone was detected once. V and J are TRBV13 and TRBJ1-1; 8 nucleotides line up with TRBD1. This CDR3 is 14 amino acids long. V was pared by 5 bases and J by 10 bases, with 12 bases of the junction left unmatched. Germline V gene data show CDR1 as PRHDT and CDR2 as FYEKMQ (reference sequence). The CDR3 nucleotides read TGTGCCAGCAGCATGCGACAGGGGAGGCTTGGAGCTTTCTTT. It yields the protein CASSMRQGRLGAFF. The complete variable domain, with remaining parts taken from reference TRBV13 and TRBJ1-1, reads AAGVIQSPRHLIKEKRETATLKCYPIPRHDTVYWYQQGPGQDPQFLISFYEKMQSDKGSIPDRFSAQQFSDYHSELNMSSLELGDSALYFCASSMRQGRLGAFFGQGTRLTVV.